These 2 T cell receptor beta chains were all obtained from the same sample, sequenced in a study of early stage breast cancer tumors. Produced via immunoSEQ multiplex PCR; TCRdb's table is partial and in-frame only. Of 25,000 to 30,000 clones listed, less than 75% were seen once; the top ten hold 8.5%. Sequenced: breast tumor tissue. The receptors here all came from a person in their fifties with breast cancer.

The chain couples TRBV19 to TRBJ2-5, with D possibly called TRBD1 or TRBD2 (5 bases each). This CDR3 has 13 residues. CDR1 is LNHDA, CDR2 SQIVND, per germline (reference sequence). The ends were cut back, 7 bases at V and 11 bases at J, with 20 bases in the middle. This CDR3 is CASTAGGLGEQYF. CDR3 nucleotides: TGTGCCAGTACCGCCGGAGGACTGGGGGAGCAGTACTTC.

The genes are TRBV7-9 and TRBJ2-3; D gene uncertain. The CDR3 runs 13 residues. Trimming cost V 1 base and J 1 base, with 3 bases left between them. The V gene's germline CDR1 is SEHNR and CDR2 FQNEAQ (reference sequence). Here the CDR3 DNA reads TGTGCCAGCAGCTTAGGGGGCACAGATACGCAGTATTTT. Amino acids: CASSLGGTDTQYF.